Described below is a single T cell receptor beta chain sequence and its context. Its antigen remains unknown. The CDR3 sequence is 10 residues long. The germline V gene has CDR1 SQVTM and CDR2 ANQGSEA. V was cut by 4 bases and J by 6 bases, with 6 bases left in between. A minimum of 6 micrograms of total RNA was extracted per sample. PCR was performed a second time for about 7 to 12 cycles using a sample-barcoded 5' primer and a J-beta primer mix. One entry per CDR3 protein, called by TCRdb with MiXCR from the 5' RACE reads. Of about 780,000 distinct CDR3 sequences detected, about 46% appear once; the ten largest clones hold around 18%. The sample is drawn from a study of blood T cells in healthy people across ages. Study-wide points: While age rose, TCR beta diversity per million T cells dropped in a roughly linear way. CMV status of donors was unknown, possibly confounding expanded clonotype changes. Naive CD4+ cells and diversity were both higher in long-lived donors than in aged donors.

The material sequenced was blood. The receptor was derived from a man older than 75 in good health. The chain links TRBV29-1 to TRBJ2-5; TRBD1 is a possible D gene (5 bases). This CDR3 reads CSVAGQTQYF. Here the CDR3 DNA reads TGCAGCGTTGCAGGGCAGACCCAGTACTTC.